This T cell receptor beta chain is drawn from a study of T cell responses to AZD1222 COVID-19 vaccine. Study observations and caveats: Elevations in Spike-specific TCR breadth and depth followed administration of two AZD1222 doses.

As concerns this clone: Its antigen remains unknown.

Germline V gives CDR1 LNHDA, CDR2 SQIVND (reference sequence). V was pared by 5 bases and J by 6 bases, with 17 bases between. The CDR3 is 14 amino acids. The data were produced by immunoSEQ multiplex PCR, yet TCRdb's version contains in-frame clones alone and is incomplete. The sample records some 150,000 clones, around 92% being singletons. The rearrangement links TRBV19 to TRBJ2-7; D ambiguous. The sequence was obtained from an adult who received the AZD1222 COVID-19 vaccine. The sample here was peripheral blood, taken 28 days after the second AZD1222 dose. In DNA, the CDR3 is TGTGCCAGTAGTTATGGCAATTCGGTGGGCGAGCAGTACTTC. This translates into CASSYGNSVGEQYF.